This T cell receptor (beta chain) was found in a study of cytomegalovirus exposure and HLA in healthy donors. The PCR employed 60 Vbeta primers together with 13 Jbeta primers. Clones were read by immunoSEQ multiplex PCR, and TCRdb kept only the in-frame ones, dropping some. The sample records 150,000 to 250,000 clones, around 80% being singletons. Study-level points and caveats: In a later analysis, V- and J-gene trimming of beta chains associated with a DCLRE1C missense variant, replicated independently.

The CDR3 is 16 amino acids. Germline CDR1 reads SGDLS; CDR2 reads YYNGEE. V shed 5 bases and J 0 bases; nucleotides not matched to a gene: 6. Comment on this clone: What it recognizes is unknown.

Sequenced sample: PBMCs. This chain connects TRBV9 to TRBJ2-5, with 11 bases identical to TRBD2. This TCR was recovered from a woman in her twenties or thirties in good health and CMV-seropositive. The CDR3 is CASSRRTSGYQETQYF. CDR3 DNA sequence: TGTGCCAGCAGTCGACGGACTAGCGGGTACCAAGAGACCCAGTACTTC. Combining the CDR3 with reference TRBV9 and TRBJ2-5 gives the whole variable domain DSGVTQTPKHLITATGQRVTLRCSPRSGDLSVYWYQQSLDQGLQFLIQYYNGEERAKGNILERFSAQQFPDLHSELNLSSLELGDSALYFCASSRRTSGYQETQYFGPGTRLLVL.